The entry below describes one TCR beta chain. Its antigen is unknown. This PCR relied on a set of 60 Vbeta primers and 13 Jbeta primers. Profiled with immunoSEQ multiplex PCR; TCRdb holds only in-frame clones, not every one. Its clone listing holds about 160,000 clones. The record originates from a study of cytomegalovirus exposure and HLA in healthy donors. Findings of the study overall: The study carried out a later analysis of TCR beta sequences. It associated about 15,000 of them with specific HLA alleles at a false discovery rate of 0.05. It was reported that TCR beta sequences correctly inferred the HLA-A and HLA-B alleles for most subjects.

Losses at the gene ends were 0 bases for V and 8 bases for J; bases not matched to a gene: 5. This CDR3 is built from 14 residues. CDR1 and CDR2 (germline): LGHNA, YNFKEQ. This TCR was recovered from a woman aged 55 to 70 in good health and CMV-seronegative. This chain connects TRBV4-2 to TRBJ1-1, with 8 bases matching TRBD1. The sample consisted of PBMCs. The CDR3 protein is CASSQENRQGEAFF. CDR3 nucleotides: TGTGCCAGCAGCCAAGAAAACCGACAGGGGGAAGCTTTCTTT.